These 23 T cell receptor beta chains share one sample of origin, sequenced in a study of T-cell reconstitution after alpha-beta-depleted transplantation in children. Researchers prepared the TCRbeta library using unique molecular identifiers, the study reports. Each CDR3 protein gets one entry after TCRdb re-called the PCR reads with MiXCR. The table includes over 150,000 distinct CDR3 sequences, about 6.4% detected once. Sequences were derived from PBMCs from the stem cell graft donor, sampled from the stem cell graft. All receptors come from a human donor who donated a stem cell graft to a child with Wiskott-Aldrich syndrome.

This clonotype has more than one count but fewer than ten. The chain is built from TRBV7-9 and TRBJ2-7; D possibly uses TRBD1 or TRBD2 (5 bases each). The CDR3 has 14 amino acids. CDR1 SEHNR and CDR2 FQNEAQ come from the germline V gene (reference sequence). The V end lost 5 bases, the J end lost 2 bases, and 13 bases lay between the germline ends. CDR3 loop: CASSTPGPAYEQYF. CDR3 DNA: TGTGCCAGCAGCACCCCGGGACCAGCCTACGAGCAGTACTTC.

This clonotype has at least ten counts. The CDR3 spells CASSFGEGGYTF. As DNA, the CDR3 is TGTGCCAGCAGTTTTGGGGAGGGAGGCTACACCTTC. The chain couples TRBV12-3 or TRBV12-4 to TRBJ1-2; D remains unclear. With 3 bases removed from V and 8 bases from J, the gap between germline ends came to 10 bases. The CDR3 is made up of 12 amino acids.

This clonotype was seen many times. The rearrangement uses TRBV12-3 or TRBV12-4 and TRBJ2-7, with D possibly matching TRBD1 (6 bases). The ends were cut back, 3 bases at V and 2 bases at J, with 11 bases in the middle. The CDR3 is 14 residues long. The CDR3 sequence is CASSFSTGTYEQYF. CDR3 nucleotide sequence: TGTGCCAGCAGTTTTTCGACAGGAACCTACGAGCAGTACTTC.

Many counts were recorded for this clonotype. This chain uses TRBV6-1 with TRBJ2-2; tentative D call: TRBD1 (6 bases). Trimming took off 7 bases at V and 5 bases at J, with 17 bases between the two ends. The germline gives CDR1 MNHNS, CDR2 SASEGT. There are 15 residues in the CDR3. The CDR3 sequence is CASNTGQKYTGELFF. In DNA form, the CDR3 reads TGTGCCAGCAATACCGGACAGAAGTATACCGGGGAGCTGTTTTTT.

This clonotype was counted at least ten times. This chain links TRBV7-9 with TRBJ2-7; 8 bases are shared with TRBD1. Germline V lookup: CDR1 SEHNR, CDR2 FQNEAQ (reference sequence). V lost 5 bases, J lost 3 bases, and 6 bases stayed unmatched. The CDR3 length is 14 residues. The CDR3 here is CASSQDRVFYEQYF. The CDR3 DNA sequence: TGTGCCAGCAGCCAGGACAGGGTATTCTACGAGCAGTACTTC.

Many counts were recorded for this clonotype. The gene calls are TRBV29-1 and TRBJ2-7; D possibly corresponds to TRBD1 (5 bases). Germline V gene sequence: CDR1 SQVTM, CDR2 ANQGSEA. The CDR3 runs 13 residues. V dropped 4 bases and J dropped 5 bases, with 15 bases sitting between them. The CDR3 sequence is CSVATPGRDEQYF. CDR3 coding DNA: TGCAGCGTTGCGACGCCAGGGCGCGACGAGCAGTACTTC.

This clonotype was counted at least ten times. This chain connects TRBV15 to TRBJ2-6; no reliable D call. Trimming removed 0 bases from V and 0 bases from J, with 6 bases in between. CDR3 length equals 16 residues. Germline V gene sequence: CDR1 LNHNV, CDR2 YYDKDF (reference sequence). Here the CDR3 DNA reads TGTGCCACCAGCAGAGATGATGGCTCTGGGGCCAACGTCCTGACTTTC. Encoded protein: CATSRDDGSGANVLTF.

This clonotype was counted ten times or more. V gene TRBV20-1 combines with J gene TRBJ2-2; possibly TRBD2 for D (7 bases). The CDR3 has 15 amino acids. The germline V gene has CDR1 DFQATT and CDR2 SNEGSKA (reference sequence). V dropped 6 bases and J dropped 0 bases, with 14 bases sitting between them. In DNA, the CDR3 is TGCAGTGCCATCCGGGGGGCTACGAACACCGGGGAGCTGTTTTTT. Translating gives CSAIRGATNTGELFF.

In this sample, this clonotype turned up many times. The CDR3 bases are TGTGCCAGCAGTTCCCTGAGGGGGAACAATGAGCAGTTCTTC. Amino acids: CASSSLRGNNEQFF. V and J are TRBV12-3 or TRBV12-4 and TRBJ2-1; possibly TRBD1 for D (6 bases). This CDR3 is built from 14 residues. V was pared by 4 bases and J by 5 bases, with 12 bases between.

This clonotype was counted ten times or more. The V and J genes are TRBV3-1 and TRBJ2-7, with TRBD1 identical over 7 bases. Looked up from germline, CDR1 is LGHDT and CDR2 is YNNKEL (reference sequence). The CDR3 spans 15 residues. With 2 bases clipped from V and 5 bases from J, the junction kept 9 bases outside the gene matches. The chain's CDR3 is CASSQQLTGYHEQYF. CDR3 nucleotides: TGTGCCAGCAGCCAACAGTTGACAGGGTACCACGAGCAGTACTTC.

In its sample, this clonotype was seen a few times. The chain couples TRBV30 to TRBJ2-6; no firm D call. The CDR3 runs 14 residues. Germline CDR1 is GTSNPN and CDR2 is SVGIG (reference sequence). V shed 3 bases and J shed 0 bases, with 6 bases lying between them. The CDR3 nucleotides are TGTGCCTGGAGACGGCCCTCTGGGGCCAACGTCCTGACTTTC. It encodes CAWRRPSGANVLTF.

The chain combines TRBV28 with TRBJ1-6; TRBD1 aligns across 9 bases. Unmatched junction bases numbered 8, after V lost 5 bases and J lost 3 bases. Germline loops: CDR1 MDHEN, CDR2 SYDVKM. The CDR3 contains 17 residues. CDR3 sequence: CASSGVQGAGYNSPLHF. CDR3 nucleotides: TGTGCCAGCAGTGGGGTACAGGGGGCAGGCTATAATTCACCCCTCCACTTT.

This clonotype was observed at least ten times. The V call is TRBV20-1, the J call TRBJ2-1; 8 nucleotides agree with TRBD2. Looked up from germline, CDR1 is DFQATT and CDR2 is SNEGSKA (reference sequence). The junction had 8 bases not matched to a gene; V was cut back by 1 base and J by 3 bases. This CDR3 has 16 residues. CDR3 loop: CSARVGLREVYNEQFF. The CDR3, as DNA: TGCAGTGCTAGAGTGGGTTTGCGGGAGGTCTACAATGAGCAGTTCTTC.

The chain joins TRBV29-1 to TRBJ2-6; possibly TRBD1 for D (5 bases). V lost 7 bases and J lost 3, with 10 bases in between. In germline, CDR1 is SQVTM, CDR2 ANQGSEA. The CDR3 has 13 residues. Here the CDR3 reads CSATGFGANVLTF. In DNA form, the CDR3 reads TGCAGCGCTACAGGTTTTGGGGCCAACGTCCTGACTTTC.

This clonotype occurred many times. This chain joins TRBV6-1 and TRBJ1-2; possible D gene TRBD1, 5 bases. Deletions cut 5 bases from V and 8 bases from J, with 12 bases between. Germline loops: CDR1 MNHNS, CDR2 SASEGT. The CDR3 consists of 12 residues. The CDR3 region has the DNA TGTGCCAGCAGTCATCCCGGGGCCGGCTACACCTTC. Amino acid sequence: CASSHPGAGYTF.

The chain recombines TRBV7-6 with TRBJ1-1; 8 bases agree with TRBD1. Germline V gives CDR1 SGHVS, CDR2 FNYEAQ. V gave up 2 bases and J gave up 3 bases; unmatched junction bases: 11. The CDR3 runs 17 residues. The chain's CDR3 is CASSLRDRNVIHTEAFF. CDR3 bases: TGTGCCAGCAGCTTAAGGGACAGGAATGTTATACACACTGAAGCTTTCTTT.

This clonotype has at least ten counts. The genes are TRBV12-3 or TRBV12-4 and TRBJ2-1; D may correspond to TRBD1 or TRBD2 (6 bases each). V gave up 5 bases and J gave up 9 bases, with 11 bases separating them. This CDR3 has 12 residues. The CDR3 spells CASSRGTPEQFF. The CDR3, as DNA: TGTGCCAGCAGTAGGGGGACTCCTGAGCAGTTCTTC.

This clonotype was counted ten times or more. The chain is built from TRBV10-3 and TRBJ2-1; 7 bases are a match to TRBD1. CDR3 length: 14 amino acids. Germline V gene data show CDR1 as ENHRY and CDR2 as SYGVKD. The V and J ends lost 5 bases and 5 bases, in that order; junction bases with no gene match: 6. CDR3 in DNA: TGTGCCATCAGTCGGGACAGCCAAAACAATGAGCAGTTCTTC. It specifies CAISRDSQNNEQFF.

The chain recombines TRBV12-3 or TRBV12-4 with TRBJ2-2; 8 bases match TRBD2. This CDR3 comprises 19 residues. J lost 2 bases, V lost 11 bases, and 22 bases had no gene match. CDR3 protein: CACCLALRGLAINTGELFF. The CDR3 nucleotides are TGTGCCTGCTGTTTAGCCCTGAGAGGACTAGCTATTAACACCGGGGAGCTGTTTTTT.

This clonotype showed up just a few times. The rearrangement joins TRBV6-2 or TRBV6-3 to TRBJ2-7; 10 bases are a match to TRBD2. Germline-derived CDR1 and CDR2 are MNHEY and SVGEGT. This CDR3 has 15 amino acids. Germline trimming cut 7 bases from V and 1 base from J; bases unmatched to any gene: 7. DNA of the CDR3: TGTGCCAGCATTCCAGCGGGAGGGCCTTCCTACGAGCAGTACTTC. Protein sequence: CASIPAGGPSYEQYF.

The table lists this clonotype with many counts. The chain carries TRBV3-1 and TRBJ2-5; D may be TRBD1 (5 bases). In germline, CDR1 is LGHDT, CDR2 YNNKEL (reference sequence). The ends were cut back, 0 bases at V and 9 bases at J, with 14 bases in the middle. The CDR3 has 14 residues. Here the CDR3 reads CASSQDLTDVPQYF. CDR3 coding DNA: TGTGCCAGCAGCCAAGATTTGACAGACGTTCCCCAGTACTTC.

This clonotype has a count of ten or more. The chain couples TRBV5-1 to TRBJ2-1, with a possible D match to TRBD1 (6 bases). The germline CDR1 and CDR2 sequences are SGHRS and YFSETQ. CDR3 length: 14 residues. The germline V and J ends were trimmed by 0 bases and 5 bases, with 9 bases remaining between them. The CDR3 sequence: CASSLGQVNNEQFF. For the CDR3, the DNA is TGCGCCAGCAGCTTGGGACAGGTGAACAATGAGCAGTTCTTC.

This clonotype was seen more than once but under ten times. This chain connects TRBV20-1 to TRBJ1-2; D may be TRBD1 (6 bases). V gave up 4 bases and J gave up 2 bases, with 17 bases separating them. The germline gives CDR1 DFQATT, CDR2 SNEGSKA (reference sequence). The CDR3 sequence is 15 residues long. CDR3 amino acids: CSAKGGLGANYGYTF. CDR3 nucleotides: TGCAGTGCTAAAGGGGGGTTGGGGGCGAACTATGGCTACACCTTC.